One sample yielded the 20 T cell receptor beta chains listed below, sequenced in a study of blood T cell repertoires in COVID-19. Profiling relied on immunoSEQ multiplex PCR, and the TCRdb table lists in-frame clones only, not all of them. In the table there are 40,000 or so clones, about 82% of which are singletons. Material: peripheral blood. The receptor source for this set is a man in his forties or fifties with active COVID-19.

The chain has TRBV7-9 and TRBJ1-4, with TRBD1 identical over 7 bases. Germline CDR1 reads SEHNR; CDR2 reads FQNEAQ (reference sequence). The CDR3 has 14 amino acids. Trimming removed 1 base from V and 5 bases from J; junction bases left unmatched: 1. The DNA of the CDR3 is TGTGCCAGCAGCTTAGAGACAGGGAATGAAAAACTGTTTTTT. Its protein product is CASSLETGNEKLFF. The full variable domain, with the rest looked up from reference TRBV7-9 and TRBJ1-4, is DTGVSQNPRHKITKRGQNVTFRCDPISEHNRLYWYRQTLGQGPEFLTYFQNEAQLEKSRLLSDRFSAERPKGSFSTLEIQRTEQGDSAMYLCASSLETGNEKLFFGSGTQLSVL.

The rearrangement links TRBV6-5 to TRBJ1-2; 8 nucleotides match TRBD1. Looked up from germline, CDR1 is MNHEY and CDR2 is SVGAGI. V was clipped by 0 bases and J by 8 bases; unmatched bases: 8. This CDR3 is built from 15 residues. CDR3 region: CASSYSRSGTGGYTF. CDR3 sequence (DNA): TGTGCCAGCAGTTACTCGAGGTCAGGGACAGGAGGCTACACCTTC.

The rearrangement uses TRBV10-3 and TRBJ2-7; D uncertain. Germline-derived CDR1 and CDR2 are ENHRY and SYGVKD. V was shortened by 10 bases and J by 2 bases, with 9 bases between the two germline ends. The CDR3 totals 11 residues. The CDR3 region is CATRLTYEQYF. In DNA form, the CDR3 reads TGTGCCACCCGGTTAACCTACGAGCAGTACTTC.

The rearrangement links TRBV19 to TRBJ1-5; TRBD1 might be the D (5 bases). Germline V gene data show CDR1 as LNHDA and CDR2 as SQIVND (reference sequence). Between the trimmed V and J ends, which lost 3 bases and 2 bases, there was a span of 11 bases. The CDR3 runs 15 residues. CDR3 region: CASSILRVGNQPQHF. Written as DNA, the CDR3 is TGTGCCAGTAGTATTCTCAGGGTGGGCAATCAGCCCCAGCATTTT.

The J gene is TRBJ1-1, the V gene TRBV4-1, with TRBD1 as a possible D gene (5 bases). Per the germline V gene, CDR1 is MGHRA and CDR2 is YSYEKL. The length of the CDR3 is 14 residues. Trimming took 5 bases from V and 5 from J, leaving 15 bases between them. The CDR3 spells CASSVQGSGTEAFF. Written as DNA, the CDR3 is TGCGCCAGCAGCGTTCAGGGATCTGGAACTGAAGCTTTCTTT.

V is TRBV18 and J is TRBJ1-1, with D possibly TRBD1 on 5 matching bases. Trimming shortened V by 4 bases and J by 1 base, and 13 bases separated the two germline ends. CDR1 and CDR2 (germline): KGHSH, LQKENI. This CDR3 contains 15 residues. The CDR3 coding sequence is TGTGCCAGCTCACTTATGGGGGGAACGAACACTGAAGCTTTCTTT. It is translated as CASSLMGGTNTEAFF.

The chain recombines TRBV4-1 with TRBJ2-7, with 10 bases matching TRBD1. Trimming removed 6 bases from V and 12 bases from J; junction bases left unmatched: 17. The CDR3 spans 15 residues. Germline V lookup: CDR1 MGHRA, CDR2 YSYEKL. CDR3 amino acids: CASSRWGTGETEAYF. CDR3 nucleotide sequence: TGCGCCAGCAGTCGCTGGGGGACAGGGGAAACTGAAGCGTACTTC.

This clone was seen a few times. The chain uses TRBV12-3 or TRBV12-4 and TRBJ1-2; D not resolved. The CDR3 has 11 amino acids. V was clipped by 3 bases and J by 4 bases, with 3 bases between them. CDR3 sequence: CASSFVYGYTF. The CDR3 bases are TGTGCCAGCAGTTTCGTCTATGGCTACACCTTC.

The rearrangement joins TRBV6-6 to TRBJ1-5, with 10 bases identical to TRBD1. The CDR3 extends over 15 amino acids. V gave up 4 bases and J gave up 1 base; unmatched junction bases: 1. The germline V gene encodes CDR1 MNHNY and CDR2 SVGAGI (reference sequence). CDR3 nucleotide sequence: TGTGCCAGCAGTTTGGGACAGGGGAGCAATCAGCCCCAGCATTTT. Translation gives CASSLGQGSNQPQHF.

This chain links TRBV21-1 with TRBJ1-6; TRBD1 is the table's D call and was not checked against the DNA. TRBV21-1 is an annotated pseudogene. This CDR3 has 17 amino acids. For the CDR3, the DNA is TGTGCCAGCACCCAGAGGAGACAGGGCCAATACTATTCACCCCTCCACTTT. This codes for CASTQRRQGQYYSPLHF.

The rearrangement uses TRBV5-1 and TRBJ2-2; 9 bases align to TRBD1. The ends lost 4 bases at V and 5 bases at J; junction bases unmatched: 6. This CDR3 region has 15 residues. Germline V gene sequence: CDR1 SGHRS, CDR2 YFSETQ. The CDR3 nucleotides are TGCGCCAGCAGCGAACAGGGGGCAAAGACCGGGGAGCTGTTTTTT. This codes for CASSEQGAKTGELFF.

The chain has TRBV2 and TRBJ2-2, with 7 bases that match TRBD2. CDR1 and CDR2 (germline): SNHLY, FYNNEI. V trimming: 6 bases; J trimming: 0 bases; junction bases outside the gene matches: 4. The CDR3 spans 15 residues. The CDR3 DNA is TGTGCCAGCAGGACGGGGGGATCGAACACCGGGGAGCTGTTTTTT. It specifies CASRTGGSNTGELFF.

The genes are TRBV3-1 (or the pseudogene TRBV3-2) and TRBJ1-1; D is perhaps TRBD1 (6 bases). Germline V gene lookup returns CDR1 LGHDT and CDR2 YNNKEL (reference sequence). V lost 4 bases and J lost 4, with 13 bases in between. The CDR3 runs to 14 residues. CDR3 residues: CASSRQGGSTEAFF. Written as DNA, the CDR3 is TGTGCCAGCAGCCGTCAAGGGGGAAGCACTGAAGCTTTCTTT.

The J gene is TRBJ2-3, the V gene TRBV7-9, with D maybe TRBD2 (6 bases). The V and J ends lost 5 bases and 3 bases respectively, with 12 bases between them. The germline CDR1 and CDR2 sequences are SEHNR and FQNEAQ (reference sequence). This CDR3 has 14 amino acids. The CDR3 DNA sequence: TGTGCCAGCAGCATGGTAGGAGGGACAGATACGCAGTATTTT. Translated: CASSMVGGTDTQYF.

The chain recombines TRBV7-9 with TRBJ2-1; 11 bases agree with TRBD2. The CDR3 is 15 amino acids. CDR1 and CDR2 (germline): SEHNR, FQNEAQ (reference sequence). V shed 2 bases and J 6 bases; nucleotides not matched to a gene: 3. CDR3 protein: CASSLSSGGSNEQFF. The CDR3 nucleotides are TGTGCCAGCAGCTTATCTAGCGGGGGGTCCAATGAGCAGTTCTTC.

V is TRBV2 and J is TRBJ1-2; 8 bases agree with TRBD1. CDR3 length: 15 residues. Germline loops: CDR1 SNHLY, CDR2 FYNNEI. Losses at the gene ends were 6 bases for V and 2 bases for J; bases not matched to a gene: 8. CDR3 bases: TGTGCCAGCAGGGCCTTGGCAGGGGGCAACTATGGCTACACCTTC. Its translation: CASRALAGGNYGYTF.

This chain joins TRBV18 and TRBJ2-1, with D possibly TRBD1 on 6 matching bases. Trimming stripped 2 bases from V and 3 bases from J, with 11 bases between. The CDR3 runs to 15 residues. Germline CDR1 KGHSH, CDR2 LQKENI. The CDR3 loop is CASSPTRTVYNEQFF. The CDR3 DNA reads as TGTGCCAGCTCACCAACCAGGACAGTCTACAATGAGCAGTTCTTC.

This clone is deemed medium-sized (0.01 to 0.1%). V and J are TRBV6-1 and TRBJ2-7, with 9 bases matching TRBD1. Looked up from germline, CDR1 is MNHNS and CDR2 is SASEGT. The CDR3 runs 15 residues. J was trimmed by 1 base and V by 1 base; bases with no gene match: 2. For the CDR3, the DNA is TGTGCCAGCAGTGAAGAGGGACAGGGATCCTACGAGCAGTACTTC. Translated, it gives CASSEEGQGSYEQYF.

The chain has TRBV30 and TRBJ1-2; TRBD1 matches at 11 bases. Germline V CDR1 and CDR2: GTSNPN, SVGIG (reference sequence). The trim removed 2 bases at V and 1 base at J, leaving 3 bases unmatched. The CDR3 has 15 amino acids. The CDR3 sequence: CAWSPDRGRNYGYTF. CDR3 coding DNA: TGTGCCTGGAGTCCGGACAGGGGGCGTAACTATGGCTACACCTTC.

This sequence joins TRBV7-6 and TRBJ2-4; weak D call: TRBD2 (5 bases). CDR3 length equals 13 residues. Trimming pared 1 base from V and 6 bases from J, leaving 7 bases between. CDR1 is SGHVS and CDR2 is FNYEAQ in the germline V gene. DNA of the CDR3: TGTGCCAGCAGCTTAGAACGGGGAAACATTCAGTACTTC. Translating gives CASSLERGNIQYF.